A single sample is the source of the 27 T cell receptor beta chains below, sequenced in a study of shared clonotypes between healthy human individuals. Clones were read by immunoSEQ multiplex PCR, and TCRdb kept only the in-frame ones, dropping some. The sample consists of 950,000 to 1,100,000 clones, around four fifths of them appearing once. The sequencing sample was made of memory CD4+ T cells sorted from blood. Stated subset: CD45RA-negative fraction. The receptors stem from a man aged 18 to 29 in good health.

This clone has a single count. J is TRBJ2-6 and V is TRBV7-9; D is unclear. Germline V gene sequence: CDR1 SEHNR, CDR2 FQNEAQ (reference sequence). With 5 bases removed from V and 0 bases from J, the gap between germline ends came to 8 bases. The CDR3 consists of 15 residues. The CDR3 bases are TGTGCCAGCAGCGCTGAGCCCTCTGGGGCCAACGTCCTGACTTTC. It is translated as CASSAEPSGANVLTF. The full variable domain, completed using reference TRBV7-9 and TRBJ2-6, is DTGVSQNPRHKITKRGQNVTFRCDPISEHNRLYWYRQTLGQGPEFLTYFQNEAQLEKSRLLSDRFSAERPKGSFSTLEIQRTEQGDSAMYLCASSAEPSGANVLTFGAGSRLTVL.

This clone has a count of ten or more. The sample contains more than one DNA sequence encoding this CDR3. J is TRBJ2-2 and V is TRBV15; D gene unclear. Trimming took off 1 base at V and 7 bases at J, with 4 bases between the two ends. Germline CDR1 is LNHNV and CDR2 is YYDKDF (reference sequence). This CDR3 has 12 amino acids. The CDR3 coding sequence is TGTGCCACCAGCAGAGCTGGCGGGGAGCTGTTTTTT. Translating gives CATSRAGGELFF.

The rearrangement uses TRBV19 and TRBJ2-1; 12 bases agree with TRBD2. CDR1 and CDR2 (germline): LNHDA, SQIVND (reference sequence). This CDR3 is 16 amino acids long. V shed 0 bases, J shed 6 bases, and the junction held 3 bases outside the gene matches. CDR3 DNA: TGTGCCAGTAGTATAGAACCTAGCGGGAGGGGCAATGAGCAGTTCTTC. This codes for CASSIEPSGRGNEQFF.

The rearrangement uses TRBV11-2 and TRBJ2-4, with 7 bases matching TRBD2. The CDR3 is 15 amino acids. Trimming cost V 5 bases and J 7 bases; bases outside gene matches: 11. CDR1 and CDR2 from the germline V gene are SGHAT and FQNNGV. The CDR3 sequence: CASSASLAGANIQYF. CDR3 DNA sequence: TGTGCCAGCAGCGCCTCCCTCGCGGGAGCGAACATTCAGTACTTC. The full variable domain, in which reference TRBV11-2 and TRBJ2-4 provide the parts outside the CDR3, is EAGVAQSPRYKIIEKRQSVAFWCNPISGHATLYWYQQILGQGPKLLIQFQNNGVVDDSQLPKDRFSAERLKGVDSTLKIQPAKLEDSAVYLCASSASLAGANIQYFGAGTRLSVL.

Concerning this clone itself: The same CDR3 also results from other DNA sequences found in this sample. The CDR3 loop is CASSTELNTEAFF. Here the CDR3 DNA reads TGTGCCAGTAGCACCGAATTGAACACTGAAGCTTTCTTT. V is TRBV19 and J is TRBJ1-1; D not certain. CDR3 length equals 13 residues. Per the germline V gene, CDR1 is LNHDA and CDR2 is SQIVND (reference sequence). Deletions cut 6 bases from V and 0 bases from J, with 8 bases between.

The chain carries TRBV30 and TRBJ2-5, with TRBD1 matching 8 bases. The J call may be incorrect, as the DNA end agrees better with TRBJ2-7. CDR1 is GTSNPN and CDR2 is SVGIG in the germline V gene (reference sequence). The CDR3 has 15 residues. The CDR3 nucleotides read TGTGCCTGGAGTGTACGAGGGACAGGCTCCTACGAGCAGTACTTC. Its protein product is CAWSVRGTGSYEQYF.

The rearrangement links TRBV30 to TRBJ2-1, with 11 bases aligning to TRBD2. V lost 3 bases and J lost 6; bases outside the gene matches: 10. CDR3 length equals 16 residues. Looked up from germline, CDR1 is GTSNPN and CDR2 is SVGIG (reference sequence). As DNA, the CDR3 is TGTGCCTGGAGCCCCGCTTTAGCGGGGGGGCTCAATGAGCAGTTCTTC. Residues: CAWSPALAGGLNEQFF. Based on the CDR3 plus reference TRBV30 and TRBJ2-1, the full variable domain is SQTIHQWPATLVQPVGSPLSLECTVEGTSNPNLYWYRQAAGRGLQLLFYSVGIGQISSEVPQNLSASRPQDRQFILSSKKLLLSDSGFYLCAWSPALAGGLNEQFFGPGTRLTVL.

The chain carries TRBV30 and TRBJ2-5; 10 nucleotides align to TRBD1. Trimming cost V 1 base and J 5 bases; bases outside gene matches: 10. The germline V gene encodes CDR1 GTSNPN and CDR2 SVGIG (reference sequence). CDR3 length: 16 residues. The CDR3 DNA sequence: TGTGCCTGGAGTGGGGCCCAGACAGGGGGCCGGGAGACCCAGTACTTC. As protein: CAWSGAQTGGRETQYF.

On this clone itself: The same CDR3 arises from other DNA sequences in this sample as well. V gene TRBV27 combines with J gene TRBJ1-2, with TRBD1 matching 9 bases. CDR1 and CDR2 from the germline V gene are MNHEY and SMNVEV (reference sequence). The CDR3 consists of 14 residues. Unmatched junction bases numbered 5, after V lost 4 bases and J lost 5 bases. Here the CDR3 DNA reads TGTGCCAGCAGTTCACAGGGGGCAGGGTATGGCTACACCTTC. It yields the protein CASSSQGAGYGYTF.

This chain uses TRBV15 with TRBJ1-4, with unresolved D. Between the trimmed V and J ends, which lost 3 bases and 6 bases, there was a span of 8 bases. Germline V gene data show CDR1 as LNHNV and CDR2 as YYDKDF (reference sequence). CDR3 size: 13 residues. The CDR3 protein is CATSSGKYEKLFF. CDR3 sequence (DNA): TGTGCCACCAGCAGCGGGAAATATGAAAAACTGTTTTTT.

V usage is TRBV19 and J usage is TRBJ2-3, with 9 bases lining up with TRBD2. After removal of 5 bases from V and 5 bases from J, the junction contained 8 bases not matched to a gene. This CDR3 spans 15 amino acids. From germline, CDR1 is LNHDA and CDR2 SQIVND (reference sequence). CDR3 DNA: TGTGCCAGTAGTCTCCAGGCGGGGGGGCTAGATACGCAGTATTTT. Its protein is CASSLQAGGLDTQYF.

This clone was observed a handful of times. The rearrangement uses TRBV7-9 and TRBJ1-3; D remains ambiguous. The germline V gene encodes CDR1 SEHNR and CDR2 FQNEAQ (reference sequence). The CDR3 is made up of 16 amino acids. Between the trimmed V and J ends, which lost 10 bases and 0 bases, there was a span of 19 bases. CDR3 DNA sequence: TGTGCCACCCCAGAAGGGTCACTGAACTCTGGAAACACCATATATTTT. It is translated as CATPEGSLNSGNTIYF. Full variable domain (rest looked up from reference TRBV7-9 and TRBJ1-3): DTGVSQNPRHKITKRGQNVTFRCDPISEHNRLYWYRQTLGQGPEFLTYFQNEAQLEKSRLLSDRFSAERPKGSFSTLEIQRTEQGDSAMYLCATPEGSLNSGNTIYFGEGSWLTVV.

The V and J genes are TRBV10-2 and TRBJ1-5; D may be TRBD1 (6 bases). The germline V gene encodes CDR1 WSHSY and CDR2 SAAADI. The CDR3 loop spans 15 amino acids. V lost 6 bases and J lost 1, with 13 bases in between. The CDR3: CASRNPGQSNQPQHF. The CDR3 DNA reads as TGCGCCAGCAGGAACCCCGGACAGAGCAATCAGCCCCAGCATTTT.

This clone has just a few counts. The chain's CDR3 is CASSDRREIETQYF. CDR3 DNA sequence: TGCGCCAGCAGTGACCGCAGGGAAATCGAGACCCAGTACTTC. This rearrangement joins TRBV5-1 to TRBJ2-5; D is possibly TRBD1 (5 bases). V was pared by 5 bases and J by 5 bases, with 16 bases between. Germline-derived CDR1 and CDR2 are SGHRS and YFSETQ. The CDR3 contains 14 residues.

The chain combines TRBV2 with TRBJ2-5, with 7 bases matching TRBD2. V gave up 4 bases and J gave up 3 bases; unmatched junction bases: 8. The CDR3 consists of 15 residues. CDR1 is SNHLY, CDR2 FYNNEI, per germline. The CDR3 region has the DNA TGTGCCAGCAGTGTAAGGGCTAGCGGAAAAGAGACCCAGTACTTC. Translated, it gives CASSVRASGKETQYF. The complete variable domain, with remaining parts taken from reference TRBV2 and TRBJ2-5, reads EPEVTQTPSHQVTQMGQEVILRCVPISNHLYFYWYRQILGQKVEFLVSFYNNEISEKSEIFDDQFSVERPDGSNFTLKIRSTKLEDSAMYFCASSVRASGKETQYFGPGTRLLVL.

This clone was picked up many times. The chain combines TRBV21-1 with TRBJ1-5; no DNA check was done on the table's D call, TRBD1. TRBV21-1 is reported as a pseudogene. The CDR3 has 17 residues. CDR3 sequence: CASRVLQGRYSNQPQHF. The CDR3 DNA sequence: TGTGCCAGCAGAGTTTTACAGGGGCGGTATAGCAATCAGCCCCAGCATTTT.

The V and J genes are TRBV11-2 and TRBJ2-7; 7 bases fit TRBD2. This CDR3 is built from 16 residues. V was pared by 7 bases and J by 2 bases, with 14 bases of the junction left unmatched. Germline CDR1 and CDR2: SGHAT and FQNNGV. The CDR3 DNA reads TGTGCCAGCACCTCAACGGGGCTAGCGGTTACCTACGAGCAGTACTTC. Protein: CASTSTGLAVTYEQYF.

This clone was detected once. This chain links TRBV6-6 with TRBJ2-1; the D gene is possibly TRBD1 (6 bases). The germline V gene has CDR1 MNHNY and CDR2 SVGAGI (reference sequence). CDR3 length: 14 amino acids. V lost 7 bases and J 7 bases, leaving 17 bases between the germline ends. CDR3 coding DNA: TGTGCCAGCATCGATCAGGGGCTACGGAATGAGCAGTTCTTC. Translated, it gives CASIDQGLRNEQFF.

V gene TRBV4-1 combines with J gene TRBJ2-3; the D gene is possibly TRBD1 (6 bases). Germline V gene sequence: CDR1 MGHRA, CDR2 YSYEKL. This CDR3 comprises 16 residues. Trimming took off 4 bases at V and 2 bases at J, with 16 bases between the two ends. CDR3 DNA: TGCGCCAGCAGCCCCAGAGGGGGTGCGGTCACAGATACGCAGTATTTT. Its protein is CASSPRGGAVTDTQYF.

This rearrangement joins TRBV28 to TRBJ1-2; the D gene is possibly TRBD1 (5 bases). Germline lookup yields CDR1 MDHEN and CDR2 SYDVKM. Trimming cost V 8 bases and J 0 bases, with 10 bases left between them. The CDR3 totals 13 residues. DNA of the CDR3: TGTGCCAGCGGGGGATTACCTAACTATGGCTACACCTTC. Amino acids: CASGGLPNYGYTF.

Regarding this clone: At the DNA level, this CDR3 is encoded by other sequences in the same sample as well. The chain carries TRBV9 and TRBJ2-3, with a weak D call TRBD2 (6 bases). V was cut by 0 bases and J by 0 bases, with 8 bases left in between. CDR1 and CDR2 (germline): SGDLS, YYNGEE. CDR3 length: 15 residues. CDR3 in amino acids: CASSVGTTSTDTQYF. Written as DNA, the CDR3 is TGTGCCAGCAGCGTAGGGACTACTAGCACAGATACGCAGTATTTT.

CDR3 sequence reads: CAWNLDVEQFF. CDR3 in DNA: TGTGCCTGGAACTTAGACGTTGAGCAGTTCTTC. This chain joins TRBV30 and TRBJ2-1; the D is unclear. Between the trimmed V and J ends, which lost 4 bases and 9 bases, there was a span of 10 bases. CDR3 length: 11 amino acids. Germline CDR1 is GTSNPN and CDR2 is SVGIG (reference sequence).

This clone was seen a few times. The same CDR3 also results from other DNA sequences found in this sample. The CDR3 DNA reads TGTGCCAGCAGCTTAAGTGGCGATACGCAGTATTTT. Its protein is CASSLSGDTQYF. This chain links TRBV11-3 with TRBJ2-3; no clear D. The germline V gene encodes CDR1 SGHNT and CDR2 YENEEA. V dropped 2 bases and J dropped 6 bases, with 6 bases sitting between them. This CDR3 region has 12 residues.

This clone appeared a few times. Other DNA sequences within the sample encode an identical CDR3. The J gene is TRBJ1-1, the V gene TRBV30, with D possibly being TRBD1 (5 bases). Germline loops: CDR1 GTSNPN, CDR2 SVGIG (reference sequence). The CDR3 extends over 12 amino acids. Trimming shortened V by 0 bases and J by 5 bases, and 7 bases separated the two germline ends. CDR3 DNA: TGTGCCTGGAGTGTAGAGGGGACTGAAGCTTTCTTT. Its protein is CAWSVEGTEAFF.

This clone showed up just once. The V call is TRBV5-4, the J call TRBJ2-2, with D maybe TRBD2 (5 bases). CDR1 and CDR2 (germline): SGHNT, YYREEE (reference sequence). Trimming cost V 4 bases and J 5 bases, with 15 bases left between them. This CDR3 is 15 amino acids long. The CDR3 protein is CASSLMTGGTGELFF. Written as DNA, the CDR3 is TGTGCCAGCAGCCTTATGACTGGCGGGACCGGGGAGCTGTTTTTT.

CDR3 coding DNA: TGTGCCTGGAGTAGCGGGGGGCGGCATGAGCAGTTCTTC. It translates to CAWSSGGRHEQFF. This rearrangement joins TRBV30 to TRBJ2-1; 9 bases map to TRBD2. V shed 2 bases and J 8 bases; nucleotides not matched to a gene: 4. The V gene's germline CDR1 is GTSNPN and CDR2 SVGIG (reference sequence). The length of the CDR3 is 13 residues.

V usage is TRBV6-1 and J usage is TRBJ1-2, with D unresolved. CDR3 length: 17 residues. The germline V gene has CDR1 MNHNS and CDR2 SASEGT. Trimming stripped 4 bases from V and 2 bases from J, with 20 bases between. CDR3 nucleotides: TGTGCCAGCAGTGGACTGACCGGACGTGGGGTAAACTATGGCTACACCTTC. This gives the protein CASSGLTGRGVNYGYTF.